This T cell receptor (beta chain) was profiled in a study of response to subunit inactivated influenza vaccine. TCRdb analysed the RT-PCR reads with MiXCR anew, one entry per CDR3 protein. The sample carries 650,000 to 800,000 distinct CDR3 sequences, 14% recorded once. Study conclusions and caveats: Few new T cells, the authors suggested, are recruited by each seasonal influenza vaccination.

There are a few counts of this clonotype. The target antigen is unknown. Germline CDR1 is MNHEY and CDR2 is SVGEGT. Losses at the gene ends were 0 bases for V and 5 bases for J; bases not matched to a gene: 4. The length of the CDR3 is 15 residues. This receptor was taken from a man between 45 and 60 years old who received an inactivated influenza vaccine. The chain employs TRBV6-2 or TRBV6-3 and TRBJ2-1, with 7 bases aligning to TRBD1. Specimen: PBMCs from blood, collected 14 to 15 days before vaccination. CDR3 sequence: CASSYSGQGDNEQFF. The CDR3 coding sequence is TGTGCCAGCAGTTACTCTGGGCAGGGGGACAATGAGCAGTTCTTC.